This T cell receptor beta chain was captured in a study of human T cells and chemical hapten exposure. Whole-study context: Upper inner arm skin measuring roughly 2 cm by roughly 2 cm received 2% DPC for sensitization. Patients got weekly scalp diphenylcyclopropenone doses over the roughly 22-week study.

CDR3 size: 15 residues. From germline, CDR1 is MNHEY and CDR2 SVGAGI. The ends were cut back, 0 bases at V and 4 bases at J, with 7 bases in the middle. As processed by the authors: TCR counts had a median of approximately 96,000 per sample and spanned about 23,224 to 750,000. TCRdb redid the calling of the RACE reads with MiXCR, one entry per CDR3 protein. The V and J calls were determined by TCRdb, not by the authors. The data contain about 270,000 distinct CDR3 sequences, approximately 8% of them singletons. This clonotype has just a few counts. The time point was: pre-sensitization, week 0. This sample's treatment: therapeutic diphenylcyclopropenone sensitization with weekly scalp DPC.

The TCR originated in a man younger than 35 with alopecia areata. Some clones in this sample may be carry-over from other donors' samples. The input for sequencing was whole blood, taken in connection with sensitization to the hapten diphenylcyclopropenone (DPC). The rearrangement links TRBV6-5 to TRBJ1-6; D gene unclear. The CDR3, as DNA: TGTGCCAGCAGTTACTCAGCAGGATATAATTCACCCCTCCACTTT. Protein product: CASSYSAGYNSPLHF.